Described below is a single TCR beta chain sequence and its context. This entry belongs to a study of blood T cell repertoires in COVID-19. Study summary: The United States, Italy and Spain supplied acute and convalescent COVID-19 samples. PBMCs, B-cell-depleted T cells, or T cells were the source of the cDNA or gDNA that made up the material.

Original data processing: Reference gene primer amplification yielded estimated nucleated cell counts. The assay was immunoSEQ multiplex PCR, and TCRdb's table has in-frame clones only and misses some. The V and J calls and clone size were taken over from that table, and D and trimming were inferred from the DNA. Here the sample spans 200,000 to 300,000 clones, roughly 80% being singletons. The CDR3 totals 14 residues. Trimming at V came to 3 bases and at J to 5 bases, leaving 3 bases not matched to a gene. Germline values: CDR1 SGHRS, CDR2 YFSETQ. The V and J genes are TRBV5-1 and TRBJ1-5; 9 nucleotides line up with TRBD1. Sample: peripheral blood. The sequence derives from a woman older than 75 with acute or convalescent COVID-19. The CDR3 region is CASSWTGEDQPQHF. The CDR3, as DNA: TGCGCCAGCAGCTGGACAGGGGAGGATCAGCCCCAGCATTTT.